This TCR beta chain was obtained from a study of T cell responses to AZD1222 COVID-19 vaccine. Study results and caveats: Repertoires were obtained solely post-peak T cell response. Mostly white British, mostly female donors; authors suggested clonal diversity may be underestimated. Baseline seropositivity occurred in only a handful of AZD1222 recipients. Across the whole spike, CD4 TCRs peaked at regions 160-218 and 743-854.

The protocol was immunoSEQ multiplex PCR, while the TCRdb copy is restricted to in-frame clones and leaves out a portion. The table has under 150,000 clones, about 90% seen once. A remark on this clone: Its specificity is unknown.

This CDR3 has 15 residues. Germline CDR1 reads SGHVS; CDR2 reads FQNEAQ. Trimming left V 5 bases short and J 0 bases short, with 11 bases between. Sequenced here: peripheral blood, sampled on day 0 of AZD1222 vaccination. The chain carries TRBV7-8 and TRBJ1-5; tentative D call: TRBD1 (5 bases). This clonotype originated in an adult in good health. The DNA for the CDR3 is TGTGCCAGCAGCCCCTCGAGGGGTAGCAATCAGCCCCAGCATTTT. Translating it yields CASSPSRGSNQPQHF.